Shown below are 27 T cell receptor beta chains from a single sample sequenced in a study of T cell responses to AZD1222 COVID-19 vaccine. Repertoires were generated with immunoSEQ multiplex PCR, while TCRdb's copy carries only in-frame clones and drops some. The sample lists approximately 150,000 clones; roughly nine tenths were seen once. Sequenced material: peripheral blood, taken 28 days after the second AZD1222 dose. The receptors stem from an adult who received the AZD1222 COVID-19 vaccine.

The genes are TRBV4-1 and TRBJ2-2, with 7 bases aligning to TRBD2. The germline V gene encodes CDR1 MGHRA and CDR2 YSYEKL. There are 14 residues in the CDR3. V lost 0 bases and J lost 6; bases outside the gene matches: 1. CDR3 DNA sequence: TGCGCCAGCAGCCAAGATGCGGGAGCCGGGGAGCTGTTTTTT. This encodes CASSQDAGAGELFF.

The chain uses TRBV5-6 and TRBJ2-5, with D perhaps matching TRBD1 (6 bases). Trimming cost V 1 base and J 5 bases, with 12 bases left between them. In germline, CDR1 is SGHDT, CDR2 YYEEEE. The CDR3 loop spans 14 amino acids. CDR3 protein: CASSLLGARETQYF. DNA for the CDR3: TGTGCCAGCAGCTTGTTGGGGGCCCGGGAGACCCAGTACTTC.

The CDR3: CASSLWTSGGFTDTQYF. The CDR3, as DNA: TGTGCCAGCAGTTTGTGGACTAGCGGGGGGTTCACAGATACGCAGTATTTT. The chain recombines TRBV28 with TRBJ2-3, with 14 nucleotides matching TRBD2. Germline CDR1 is MDHEN and CDR2 is SYDVKM. The ends lost 3 bases at V and 2 bases at J; junction bases unmatched: 4. The CDR3 is 17 residues long.

As concerns this clone: Other DNA sequences from this sample encode an identical CDR3 as well. The chain employs TRBV9 and TRBJ2-2; D is undetermined. The V end was cut by 4 bases, the J end by 4 bases, with 14 bases between. The CDR3 length is 15 residues. The germline gives CDR1 SGDLS, CDR2 YYNGEE. The DNA of the CDR3 is TGTGCCAGCAGCCCCTGGACCGAGATCACCGGGGAGCTGTTTTTT. Translated: CASSPWTEITGELFF.

This sequence joins TRBV5-1 and TRBJ1-2; a possible D gene is TRBD1 (6 bases). This CDR3 has 15 amino acids. Trimming cost V 0 bases and J 4 bases, with 13 bases left between them. The germline CDR1 and CDR2 sequences are SGHRS and YFSETQ. The CDR3 reads CASSLEGGSGYGYTF. For the CDR3, the DNA is TGCGCCAGCAGCTTGGAGGGGGGCTCGGGCTATGGCTACACCTTC.

The V gene is TRBV20-1, the J gene TRBJ1-2, with no clear D. Deletions cut 3 bases from V and 8 bases from J, with 13 bases between. The length of the CDR3 is 12 residues. Germline lookup yields CDR1 DFQATT and CDR2 SNEGSKA (reference sequence). In DNA form, the CDR3 reads TGCAGTGCTAGTTTACAGTCGGGAGGCTACACCTTC. Residues: CSASLQSGGYTF.

This clone was observed once. The chain links TRBV7-9 to TRBJ2-1; 9 nucleotides line up with TRBD2. J lost 6 bases, V lost 0 bases, and 3 bases had no gene match. The CDR3 covers 15 residues. Germline V gene data show CDR1 as SEHNR and CDR2 as FQNEAQ (reference sequence). CDR3 sequence reads: CASSLALAGVNEQFF. The CDR3 DNA is TGTGCCAGCAGCTTAGCTTTAGCGGGAGTCAATGAGCAGTTCTTC.

The chain is built from TRBV7-2 and TRBJ1-2; D remains unclear. This CDR3 contains 15 residues. V was clipped by 3 bases and J by 4 bases, with 15 bases between them. Germline CDR1 is SGHTA and CDR2 is FQGNSA. CDR3 coding DNA: TGTGCCAGCAGCTTCCCCCTAGCCGGCAGCTATGGCTACACCTTC. Its protein product is CASSFPLAGSYGYTF.

V is TRBV9 and J is TRBJ2-1, with TRBD2 matching 8 bases. Germline CDR1 and CDR2: SGDLS and YYNGEE. Trimming removed 0 bases from V and 7 bases from J; junction bases left unmatched: 9. CDR3 length equals 16 residues. The CDR3 protein is CASSVGPAGGGNEQFF. The CDR3, as DNA: TGTGCCAGCAGCGTAGGACCCGCGGGAGGTGGGAATGAGCAGTTCTTC.

This sequence joins TRBV6-4 and TRBJ2-1; D gene unclear. This CDR3 is 13 amino acids long. The V end lost 0 bases, the J end lost 5 bases, and 5 bases lay between the germline ends. Germline assignment: CDR1 MRHNA and CDR2 SNTAGT. The CDR3 bases are TGTGCCAGCAGTGACTCGGACCACAATGAGCAGTTCTTC. Protein sequence: CASSDSDHNEQFF.

V gene TRBV7-9 combines with J gene TRBJ2-1; 9 bases map to TRBD2. Germline CDR1 is SEHNR and CDR2 is FQNEAQ (reference sequence). CDR3 length equals 15 residues. Losses at the gene ends were 5 bases for V and 7 bases for J; bases not matched to a gene: 9. CDR3 nucleotides: TGTGCCAGCAGCAGCCCAGCGGGGGGATTAAATGAGCAGTTCTTC. Translation: CASSSPAGGLNEQFF.

The rearrangement links TRBV28 to TRBJ1-2, with 8 bases that match TRBD1. The germline CDR1 and CDR2 sequences are MDHEN and SYDVKM. V shed 4 bases and J 4 bases; nucleotides not matched to a gene: 5. The CDR3 length is 14 residues. The chain's CDR3 is CASSSLGTGYGYTF. The CDR3, as DNA: TGTGCCAGCAGTTCACTCGGGACAGGCTATGGCTACACCTTC.

V gene TRBV19 combines with J gene TRBJ2-2; D gene unclear. V was pared by 0 bases and J by 5 bases, with 10 bases between. Germline V gene data show CDR1 as LNHDA and CDR2 as SQIVND (reference sequence). CDR3 length equals 15 residues. CDR3 sequence reads: CASSIDLRVTGELFF. The CDR3 DNA reads TGTGCCAGTAGTATAGATTTGAGAGTAACCGGGGAGCTGTTTTTT.

The genes are TRBV7-3 and TRBJ1-6; no firm D call. Germline V gene data show CDR1 as SGHTA and CDR2 as FQGTGA. This CDR3 is built from 14 residues. The germline V and J ends were trimmed by 0 bases and 7 bases, with 7 bases remaining between them. The DNA for the CDR3 is TGTGCCAGCAGCTTAACGGCAGCGAATTCACCCCTCCACTTT. It translates to CASSLTAANSPLHF.

The chain employs TRBV28 and TRBJ2-3; the match to TRBD2 covers 12 bases. The CDR3 consists of 16 residues. Unmatched junction bases numbered 5, after V lost 6 bases and J lost 1 base. Germline V CDR1 and CDR2: MDHEN, SYDVKM. CDR3 DNA sequence: TGTGCCAGCAGGACTACTAGCGGGAGGCGCACAGATACGCAGTATTTT. It encodes CASRTTSGRRTDTQYF.

The chain links TRBV6-1 to TRBJ1-2, with TRBD1 as a possible D gene (5 bases). The ends were cut back, 0 bases at V and 5 bases at J, with 13 bases in the middle. This CDR3 spans 15 amino acids. Per the germline V gene, CDR1 is MNHNS and CDR2 is SASEGT. In DNA, the CDR3 is TGTGCCAGCAGTGAAGCGCCGGGGGAGAAGTATGGCTACACCTTC. Amino acid sequence: CASSEAPGEKYGYTF.

The chain joins TRBV6-2 or TRBV6-3 to TRBJ2-7; D is perhaps TRBD1 or TRBD2 (5 bases each). CDR3 length equals 15 residues. Germline CDR1 MNHEY, CDR2 SVGEGT. Trimming took off 6 bases at V and 1 base at J, with 16 bases between the two ends. CDR3 protein: CASSFGTYTSYEQYF. The DNA for the CDR3 is TGTGCCAGCAGCTTCGGGACCTACACGTCCTACGAGCAGTACTTC.

The rearrangement joins TRBV29-1 to TRBJ2-1; D may match TRBD1 or TRBD2 (5 bases each). The CDR3 sequence is 14 residues long. Germline V gene data show CDR1 as SQVTM and CDR2 as ANQGSEA. Trimming took 6 bases from V and 0 from J, leaving 12 bases between them. CDR3 bases: TGCAGCGTCTCGATGGGACCCTCCTACAATGAGCAGTTCTTC. It translates to CSVSMGPSYNEQFF.

The table lists this clone with a few counts. This chain connects TRBV14 to TRBJ2-1; D is unclear. The V gene's germline CDR1 is SGHDN and CDR2 FVKESK. Trimming pared 0 bases from V and 6 bases from J, leaving 9 bases between. The CDR3 sequence is 14 residues long. The chain's CDR3 is CASSQEYSFNEQFF. Here the CDR3 DNA reads TGTGCCAGCAGCCAAGAGTACTCTTTCAATGAGCAGTTCTTC.

The rearrangement links TRBV3-1 (or the pseudogene TRBV3-2) to TRBJ2-7, with TRBD2 matching 15 bases. The junction had 16 bases not matched to a gene; V was cut back by 4 bases and J by 6 bases. This CDR3 has 19 residues. Germline CDR1 is LGHDT and CDR2 is YNNKEL (reference sequence). For the CDR3, the DNA is TGTGCCAGCAGCCGGGAAGGACTAGCGGGGGGGACCCTAGCGTCCGAGCAGTACTTC. Its protein product is CASSREGLAGGTLASEQYF.

V gene TRBV19 combines with J gene TRBJ1-1; D may be TRBD1 (5 bases). CDR3 size: 14 residues. Trimming removed 7 bases from V and 5 bases from J, with 17 bases in between. Germline CDR1 LNHDA, CDR2 SQIVND (reference sequence). The CDR3 DNA sequence: TGTGCCAGTAAAGGGACGTCGGTTCATACTGAAGCTTTCTTT. Residues: CASKGTSVHTEAFF.

The chain couples TRBV14 to TRBJ2-7; TRBD2 agrees at 8 bases. Germline V gives CDR1 SGHDN, CDR2 FVKESK. CDR3 length equals 18 residues. Germline trimming cut 1 base from V and 2 bases from J; bases unmatched to any gene: 13. CDR3 DNA: TGTGCCAGCAGCCAAGTCCCCCCAGGCGGGAGGACTCCCTACGAGCAGTACTTC. It encodes CASSQVPPGGRTPYEQYF.

The chain joins TRBV7-8 to TRBJ2-2; 8 nucleotides line up with TRBD2. Germline V gives CDR1 SGHVS, CDR2 FQNEAQ. Trimming removed 2 bases from V and 5 bases from J; junction bases left unmatched: 13. The CDR3 is made up of 18 amino acids. In nucleotides, the CDR3 is TGTGCCAGCAGCTTAAGGTCCCCGGGGGGGCCTGAAACCGGGGAGCTGTTTTTT. This gives the protein CASSLRSPGGPETGELFF.

This clone is a singleton in its sample. V is TRBV28 and J is TRBJ1-1, with 7 bases matching TRBD1. The trim removed 5 bases at V and 1 base at J, leaving 13 bases unmatched. The CDR3 runs 17 residues. CDR1 MDHEN and CDR2 SYDVKM come from the germline V gene. The CDR3 sequence: CASSPIGTDRGNTEAFF. In DNA form, the CDR3 reads TGTGCCAGCAGTCCTATTGGGACAGACCGGGGGAACACTGAAGCTTTCTTT.

The rearrangement links TRBV7-3 to TRBJ2-2; TRBD2 agrees at 10 bases. Germline V gene sequence: CDR1 SGHTA, CDR2 FQGTGA. The CDR3 has 16 residues. The ends lost 1 base at V and 4 bases at J; junction bases unmatched: 3. The CDR3 nucleotides read TGTGCCAGCAGCTTAAGTCTAGCGGGAGTCACCGGGGAGCTGTTTTTT. Encoded protein: CASSLSLAGVTGELFF.

The V call is TRBV7-9, the J call TRBJ2-2; D gene uncertain. The germline V and J ends were trimmed by 5 bases and 2 bases, with 3 bases remaining between them. Germline V lookup: CDR1 SEHNR, CDR2 FQNEAQ (reference sequence). This CDR3 region has 12 residues. Here the CDR3 reads CASSLNTGELFF. DNA of the CDR3: TGTGCCAGCAGCCTTAACACCGGGGAGCTGTTTTTT. Using reference TRBV7-9 and TRBJ2-2 for the parts outside the CDR3, the full variable domain is DTGVSQNPRHKITKRGQNVTFRCDPISEHNRLYWYRQTLGQGPEFLTYFQNEAQLEKSRLLSDRFSAERPKGSFSTLEIQRTEQGDSAMYLCASSLNTGELFFGEGSRLTVL.

To note about this clone: Mismatch with germline at one junction end may stem from a read error. The V and J genes are TRBV27 and TRBJ2-2, with 10 nucleotides matching TRBD2. Germline V gene data show CDR1 as MNHEY and CDR2 as SMNVEV (reference sequence). This CDR3 is built from 18 residues. Written as DNA, the CDR3 is TGTGCCAGCAGTTCAGCCAGCGGGGGGGTTCGAAACATCGGGGAGCTGTTTTTT. Amino acids: CASSSASGGVRNIGELFF.